These 21 T cell receptor beta chains were all obtained from the same sample, sequenced in a study of blood T cells in healthy people across ages. PCR was performed a second time for about 6 to 12 cycles using a sample-barcoded 5' primer and a J-beta primer mix. TCRdb reanalysed the 5' RACE reads using MiXCR and keeps one entry per CDR3 protein. Seen here are some 800,000 distinct CDR3 sequences, 40% to 50% observed once, and the top ten hold under 20%. The sequenced sample consisted of blood. These receptors originate from a man in his 60s in good health.

This clonotype was seen only a few times. The rearrangement joins TRBV10-2 to TRBJ1-1, with 8 bases that match TRBD1. Germline V gene sequence: CDR1 WSHSY, CDR2 SAAADI. Trimming removed 8 bases from V and 4 bases from J; junction bases left unmatched: 3. The CDR3 length is 12 residues. The CDR3 nucleotides read TGCGCCAGCGGACAGGGCCCCACTGAAGCTTTCTTT. As protein: CASGQGPTEAFF.

This clonotype was found a few times. The chain combines TRBV6-5 with TRBJ1-2; TRBD1 matches 7 bases. CDR3 length: 15 amino acids. J lost 6 bases, V lost 6 bases, and 13 bases had no gene match. Germline V gene data show CDR1 as MNHEY and CDR2 as SVGAGI. Written as DNA, the CDR3 is TGTGCCAGCAGACAAACAGGGGCCGAGGGGGATGGCTACACCTTC. It specifies CASRQTGAEGDGYTF.

The genes are TRBV20-1 and TRBJ2-3; D gene uncertain. Trimming left V 0 bases short and J 1 base short, with 20 bases between. This CDR3 region has 18 residues. Per germline, CDR1 DFQATT and CDR2 SNEGSKA (reference sequence). CDR3: CSAREGSLAPTRTDTQYF. The CDR3 coding sequence is TGCAGTGCTAGAGAAGGTAGCTTAGCTCCTACCCGCACAGATACGCAGTATTTT.

The V call is TRBV11-2, the J call TRBJ2-5; 8 bases align to TRBD2. The trim removed 7 bases at V and 2 bases at J, leaving 15 bases unmatched. Per the germline V gene, CDR1 is SGHAT and CDR2 is FQNNGV. This CDR3 is 17 amino acids long. The CDR3, as DNA: TGTGCCAGCACTTCCGGGACTAGTGTCTCCCATCAAGAGACCCAGTACTTC. Its protein is CASTSGTSVSHQETQYF.

This clonotype turned up a few times. J is TRBJ2-4 and V is TRBV7-2, with TRBD1 matching 9 bases. CDR1 SGHTA and CDR2 FQGNSA come from the germline V gene. J gave up 9 bases and V 5 bases, and 17 bases lay outside the gene matches. The CDR3 is 17 residues long. CDR3 coding DNA: TGTGCCAGCAGCCCCCAGAGGACAGGGGCCTTAGCAGGCATTCAGTACTTC. It specifies CASSPQRTGALAGIQYF.

The chain carries TRBV20-1 and TRBJ2-1; D perhaps matches TRBD1 (5 bases). Per the germline V gene, CDR1 is DFQATT and CDR2 is SNEGSKA (reference sequence). The CDR3 contains 13 residues. The germline V and J ends were trimmed by 5 bases and 5 bases, with 13 bases remaining between them. This chain's CDR3 is CSAVPDIHNEQFF. In DNA, the CDR3 is TGCAGTGCTGTGCCGGACATCCACAATGAGCAGTTCTTC.

This clonotype was seen a handful of times. The CDR3 is CSARSPTGGGETQYF. The CDR3 DNA sequence: TGCAGTGCTAGGTCCCCGACAGGGGGCGGTGAGACCCAGTACTTC. The rearrangement joins TRBV20-1 to TRBJ2-5; TRBD1 agrees at 10 bases. Germline assignment: CDR1 DFQATT and CDR2 SNEGSKA (reference sequence). V shed 3 bases and J 5 bases; nucleotides not matched to a gene: 9. The CDR3 is made up of 15 amino acids.

The genes are TRBV9 and TRBJ2-1; possibly TRBD1 or TRBD2 for D (6 bases each). Germline V gene data show CDR1 as SGDLS and CDR2 as YYNGEE. V dropped 3 bases and J dropped 4 bases, with 14 bases sitting between them. This CDR3 has 15 amino acids. CDR3 amino acids: CASSGGGNPYNEQFF. CDR3 nucleotide sequence: TGTGCCAGCAGCGGAGGGGGGAACCCTTACAATGAGCAGTTCTTC.

The chain carries TRBV6-2 or TRBV6-3 and TRBJ2-3, with TRBD2 matching 8 bases. The V gene's germline CDR1 is MNHEY and CDR2 SVGEGT. Unmatched junction bases numbered 18, after V lost 5 bases and J lost 2 bases. The CDR3 extends over 19 amino acids. The DNA for the CDR3 is TGTGCCAGCAGTGCGATCCCCAGACGAGCGGGGGCCCTCACAGATACGCAGTATTTT. Residues: CASSAIPRRAGALTDTQYF.

V is TRBV20-1 and J is TRBJ2-2; no clear D gene. The CDR3 is 13 amino acids. Per the germline V gene, CDR1 is DFQATT and CDR2 is SNEGSKA (reference sequence). V lost 2 bases to trimming and J lost 0 bases, with 4 bases between them. Here the CDR3 reads CSARHSNTGELFF. For the CDR3, the DNA is TGCAGTGCTAGACATTCGAACACCGGGGAGCTGTTTTTT.

The gene calls are TRBV5-1 and TRBJ2-5; 9 positions match TRBD2. The CDR3 runs to 16 residues. Germline V gene sequence: CDR1 SGHRS, CDR2 YFSETQ. The ends lost 4 bases at V and 4 bases at J; junction bases unmatched: 11. CDR3 DNA: TGCGCCAGCAGCGCGGGGGGGGTGAGAGGACGAGAGACCCAGTACTTC. This translates into CASSAGGVRGRETQYF.

The V and J genes are TRBV20-1 and TRBJ1-5; TRBD1 might be the D (5 bases). The CDR3 loop spans 14 amino acids. Germline V gene sequence: CDR1 DFQATT, CDR2 SNEGSKA (reference sequence). The V end lost 1 base, the J end lost 4 bases, and 11 bases lay between the germline ends. The CDR3: CSARAGGLNQPQHF. CDR3 nucleotides: TGCAGTGCTAGAGCGGGGGGTTTAAATCAGCCCCAGCATTTT.

This chain joins TRBV11-3 and TRBJ1-2, with D possibly being TRBD1 (6 bases). Germline assignment: CDR1 SGHNT and CDR2 YENEEA. This CDR3 has 14 residues. The V and J ends lost 0 bases and 4 bases respectively, with 9 bases between them. The CDR3 is CASSLETGFYGYTF. CDR3 bases: TGTGCCAGCAGCTTAGAAACAGGGTTCTATGGCTACACCTTC.

The chain joins TRBV28 to TRBJ1-2; 9 bases align to TRBD1. Trimming removed 6 bases from V and 4 bases from J; junction bases left unmatched: 6. Germline CDR1 is MDHEN and CDR2 is SYDVKM. The CDR3 has 14 amino acids. The CDR3 DNA reads TGTGCCAGCAGACGACAGGGGGGGAGCTATGGCTACACCTTC. It translates to CASRRQGGSYGYTF.

In this sample, this clonotype turned up a few times. J is TRBJ2-7 and V is TRBV9, with D unresolved. This CDR3 has 15 residues. Germline-derived CDR1 and CDR2 are SGDLS and YYNGEE. Trimming took 0 bases from V and 2 from J, leaving 12 bases between them. Here the CDR3 DNA reads TGTGCCAGCAGCGTAGAGCTAGTGCCAACCTACGAGCAGTACTTC. Amino acid sequence: CASSVELVPTYEQYF.

The rearrangement uses TRBV27 and TRBJ2-3, with no clear D. Trimming left V 6 bases short and J 2 bases short, with 21 bases between. Germline loops: CDR1 MNHEY, CDR2 SMNVEV (reference sequence). This CDR3 has 17 amino acids. The CDR3 bases are TGTGCCAGCAGGAAACTGGCAGATCCGCCTACCACAGATACGCAGTATTTT. Translation: CASRKLADPPTTDTQYF.

The V gene is TRBV20-1, the J gene TRBJ2-4; D is tentatively TRBD1 or TRBD2 (6 bases each). The J call may be wrong; the DNA end is better matched by TRBJ2-5. Germline values: CDR1 DFQATT, CDR2 SNEGSKA (reference sequence). This CDR3 region has 15 residues. CDR3 protein: CSARQGSAGRETQYF. CDR3 in DNA: TGCAGTGCTAGACAGGGGTCCGCGGGGCGGGAGACCCAGTACTTC.

The chain joins TRBV4-1 to TRBJ2-1, with 7 bases lining up with TRBD2. The CDR3 is made up of 14 amino acids. V lost 5 bases to trimming and J lost 10 bases; unmatched junction nucleotides: 11. Germline CDR1 and CDR2: MGHRA and YSYEKL. CDR3 in amino acids: CASSGSTWGGEQFF. For the CDR3, the DNA is TGCGCCAGCAGCGGAAGCACCTGGGGGGGGGAGCAGTTCTTC.

This clonotype was seen only a few times. The genes are TRBV9 and TRBJ2-5; D may be TRBD2 (6 bases). Germline CDR1 and CDR2: SGDLS and YYNGEE. The V gene lost 3 bases and the J gene lost 2 bases, with 11 bases spanning the gap. The CDR3 length is 14 residues. This chain's CDR3 is CASSATGRQETQYF. The CDR3 DNA sequence: TGTGCCAGCAGCGCAACCGGGAGACAAGAGACCCAGTACTTC.

This clonotype was picked up many times. The rearrangement joins TRBV12-3 or TRBV12-4 to TRBJ2-7; TRBD1 matches at 8 bases. This CDR3 is 13 amino acids long. V was clipped by 5 bases and J by 2 bases; unmatched bases: 2. CDR3 sequence reads: CASSRDRPYEQYF. The CDR3 nucleotides are TGTGCCAGCAGTAGGGACAGGCCCTACGAGCAGTACTTC.

V gene TRBV14 combines with J gene TRBJ1-1; 8 nucleotides align to TRBD1. Germline V gene sequence: CDR1 SGHDN, CDR2 FVKESK. The CDR3 covers 15 residues. The V and J ends lost 4 bases and 3 bases, in that order; junction bases with no gene match: 7. CDR3: CASSRTGGHDTEAFF. The DNA of the CDR3 is TGTGCCAGCAGCCGAACAGGGGGTCACGACACTGAAGCTTTCTTT.